Reported below is one T cell receptor (beta chain). Its antigen is as yet unknown. This CDR3 is built from 14 residues. Germline-derived CDR1 and CDR2 are SGHTA and FQGNSA. V was clipped by 1 base and J by 4 bases, with 8 bases between them. This record belongs to a study of cytomegalovirus exposure and HLA in healthy donors. Notes on the study in general: Roughly uniform sequencing depth across donors was assumed, possibly incorrectly. In a later analysis, TCR beta V- and J-gene trimming was associated with a missense DCLRE1C variant. Confirmation in vitro established that a few CMV-associated chains were specific for CMV antigens. A later analysis by the authors found several of the most significant clusters apparently linked to common viral pathogens.

PCR amplification relied on 60 Vbeta primers (plus 13 Jbeta primers). Some clones are missing from TCRdb's copy, which holds only in-frame ones; the method was immunoSEQ multiplex PCR. The sample yields around 200,000 clones, roughly three quarters seen once. The sample taken for sequencing was PBMCs. The receptor was isolated from a woman aged 18-30 years in good health and CMV-seronegative. The chain employs TRBV7-2 and TRBJ2-1; a weak D match, TRBD1 (6 bases). CDR3 nucleotide sequence: TGTGCCAGCAGCTTAGAGGGGGTTTACAATGAGCAGTTCTTC. Its translation is CASSLEGVYNEQFF.